Listed here is a single TCR beta chain. The junction does not match germline at one end; this may be a read error. Treatment reported: preoperative locoregional IRX-2 cytokine immunotherapy. Method: immunoSEQ multiplex PCR; TCRdb's copy keeps in-frame clones and lacks some. The sample has 5,600 or so clones; around 64% are singletons. The data were obtained in a study of preoperative IRX-2 immunotherapy in early breast cancer. The CDR3 contains 15 residues. CDR1 MNHGY and CDR2 SAAAGT come from the germline V gene. This chain uses TRBV6-8 with TRBJ1-1; D perhaps matches TRBD1 (6 bases). The sample here was tumor tissue, taken before IRX-2 immunotherapy. The source of this sequence is a human donor with breast cancer. The CDR3 spells CAISDSDRKGTEAFF. The CDR3 DNA reads as TGTGCCATCAGTGACTCCGACAGGAAAGGCACTGAAGCTTTCTTT.